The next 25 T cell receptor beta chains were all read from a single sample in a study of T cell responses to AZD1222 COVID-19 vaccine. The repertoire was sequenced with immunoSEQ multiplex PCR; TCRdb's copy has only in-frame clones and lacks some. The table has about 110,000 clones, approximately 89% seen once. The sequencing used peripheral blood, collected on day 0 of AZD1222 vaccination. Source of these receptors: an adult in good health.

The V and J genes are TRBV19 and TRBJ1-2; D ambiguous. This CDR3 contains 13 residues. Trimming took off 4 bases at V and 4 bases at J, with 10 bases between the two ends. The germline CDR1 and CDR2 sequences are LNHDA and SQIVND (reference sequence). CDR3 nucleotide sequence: TGTGCCAGTAGTAGGGGTGGAAGCTATGGCTACACCTTC. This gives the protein CASSRGGSYGYTF.

CDR3 DNA: TGTGCCAGCAGCTCCGGTGTAGCGGAGCTGTTTTTT. This encodes CASSSGVAELFF. The chain is built from TRBV13 and TRBJ2-2; D gene unclear. V lost 4 bases and J 10 bases, leaving 10 bases between the germline ends. CDR3 size: 12 residues. CDR1 is PRHDT, CDR2 FYEKMQ, per germline (reference sequence).

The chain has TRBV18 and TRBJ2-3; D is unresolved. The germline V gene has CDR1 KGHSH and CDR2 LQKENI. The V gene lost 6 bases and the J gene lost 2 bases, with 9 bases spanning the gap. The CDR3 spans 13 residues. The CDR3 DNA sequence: TGTGCCAGCTCTATTGGAATCACAGATACGCAGTATTTT. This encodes CASSIGITDTQYF.

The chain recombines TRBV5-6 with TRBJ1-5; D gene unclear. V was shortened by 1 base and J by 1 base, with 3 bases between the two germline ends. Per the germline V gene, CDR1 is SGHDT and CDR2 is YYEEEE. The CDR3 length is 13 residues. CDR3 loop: CASSLRSNQPQHF. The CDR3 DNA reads TGTGCCAGCAGCTTGCGCAGCAATCAGCCCCAGCATTTT.

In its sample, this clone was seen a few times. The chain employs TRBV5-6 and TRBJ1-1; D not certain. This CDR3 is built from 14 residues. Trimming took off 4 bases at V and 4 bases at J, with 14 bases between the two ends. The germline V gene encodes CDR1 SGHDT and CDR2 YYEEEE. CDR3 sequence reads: CASSVRGVFTEAFF. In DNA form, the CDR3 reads TGTGCCAGCAGCGTGCGGGGAGTTTTCACTGAAGCTTTCTTT.

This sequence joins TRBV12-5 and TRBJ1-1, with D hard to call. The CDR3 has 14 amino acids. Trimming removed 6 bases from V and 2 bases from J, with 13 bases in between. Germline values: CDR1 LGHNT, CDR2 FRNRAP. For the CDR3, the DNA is TGTGCTAGTGGCCCGCTTTGGGGTAACACTGAAGCTTTCTTT. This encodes CASGPLWGNTEAFF.

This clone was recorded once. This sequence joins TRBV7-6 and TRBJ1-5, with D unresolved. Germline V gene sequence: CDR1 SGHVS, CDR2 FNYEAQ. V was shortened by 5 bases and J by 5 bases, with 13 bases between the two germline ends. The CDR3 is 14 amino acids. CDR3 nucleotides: TGTGCCAGCAGCCGATTGGGTTGGGATCAGCCCCAGCATTTT. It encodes CASSRLGWDQPQHF.

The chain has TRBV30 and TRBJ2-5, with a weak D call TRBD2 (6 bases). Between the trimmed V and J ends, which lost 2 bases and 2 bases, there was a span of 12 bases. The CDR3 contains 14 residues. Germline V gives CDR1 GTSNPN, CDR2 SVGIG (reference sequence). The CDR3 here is CAWSRRTIQETQYF. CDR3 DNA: TGTGCCTGGAGTAGACGGACTATTCAAGAGACCCAGTACTTC. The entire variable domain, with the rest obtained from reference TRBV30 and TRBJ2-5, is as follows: SQTIHQWPATLVQPVGSPLSLECTVEGTSNPNLYWYRQAAGRGLQLLFYSVGIGQISSEVPQNLSASRPQDRQFILSSKKLLLSDSGFYLCAWSRRTIQETQYFGPGTRLLVL.

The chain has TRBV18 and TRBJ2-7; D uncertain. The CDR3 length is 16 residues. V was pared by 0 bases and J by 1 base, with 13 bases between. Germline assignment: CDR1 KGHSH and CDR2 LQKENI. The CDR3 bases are TGTGCCAGCTCACCACCGATAGGTTTAAGATCCTACGAGCAGTACTTC. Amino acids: CASSPPIGLRSYEQYF. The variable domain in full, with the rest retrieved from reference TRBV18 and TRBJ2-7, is NAGVMQNPRHLVRRRGQEARLRCSPMKGHSHVYWYRQLPEEGLKFMVYLQKENIIDESGMPKERFSAEFPKEGPSILRIQQVVRGDSAAYFCASSPPIGLRSYEQYFGPGTRLTVT.

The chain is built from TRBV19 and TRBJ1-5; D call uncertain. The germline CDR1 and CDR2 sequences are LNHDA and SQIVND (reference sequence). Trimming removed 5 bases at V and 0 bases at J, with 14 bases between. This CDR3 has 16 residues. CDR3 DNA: TGTGCCAGTAGTCCTGATCCGGGATTTAGCAATCAGCCCCAGCATTTT. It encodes CASSPDPGFSNQPQHF.

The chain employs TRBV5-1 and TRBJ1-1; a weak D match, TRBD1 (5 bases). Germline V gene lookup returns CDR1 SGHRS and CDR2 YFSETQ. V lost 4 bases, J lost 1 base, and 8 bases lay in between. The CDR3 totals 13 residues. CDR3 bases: TGCGCCAGCAGCCCCAGGGAGAACACTGAAGCTTTCTTT. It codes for CASSPRENTEAFF. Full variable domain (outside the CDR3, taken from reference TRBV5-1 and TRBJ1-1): KAGVTQTPRYLIKTRGQQVTLSCSPISGHRSVSWYQQTPGQGLQFLFEYFSETQRNKGNFPGRFSGRQFSNSRSEMNVSTLELGDSALYLCASSPRENTEAFFGQGTRLTVV.

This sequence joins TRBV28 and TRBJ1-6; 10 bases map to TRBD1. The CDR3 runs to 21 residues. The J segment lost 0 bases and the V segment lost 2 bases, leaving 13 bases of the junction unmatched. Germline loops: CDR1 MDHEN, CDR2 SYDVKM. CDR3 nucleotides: TGTGCCAGCAGTTTACTTATCGGGACAGGGGCAACGGACTCCTATAATTCACCCCTCCACTTT. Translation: CASSLLIGTGATDSYNSPLHF.

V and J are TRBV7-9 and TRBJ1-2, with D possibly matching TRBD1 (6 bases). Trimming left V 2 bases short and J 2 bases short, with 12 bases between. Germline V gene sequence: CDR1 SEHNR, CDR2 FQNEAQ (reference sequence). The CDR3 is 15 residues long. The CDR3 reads CASSLRGGGNYGYTF. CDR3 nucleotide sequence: TGTGCCAGCAGCTTACGGGGAGGGGGAAACTATGGCTACACCTTC.

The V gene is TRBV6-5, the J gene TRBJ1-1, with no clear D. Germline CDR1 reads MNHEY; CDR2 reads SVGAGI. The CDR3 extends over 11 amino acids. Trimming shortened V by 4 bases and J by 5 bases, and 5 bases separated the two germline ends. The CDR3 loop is CASSLGTEAFF. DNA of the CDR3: TGTGCCAGCAGTTTAGGGACTGAAGCTTTCTTT.

The CDR3 sequence is CASSLMFDTEAFF. CDR3 DNA sequence: TGTGCCAGCAGCTTAATGTTTGACACTGAAGCTTTCTTT. V usage is TRBV5-4 and J usage is TRBJ1-1; D remains ambiguous. This CDR3 is built from 13 residues. Deletions cut 2 bases from V and 3 bases from J, with 8 bases between. Germline V gene sequence: CDR1 SGHNT, CDR2 YYREEE (reference sequence).

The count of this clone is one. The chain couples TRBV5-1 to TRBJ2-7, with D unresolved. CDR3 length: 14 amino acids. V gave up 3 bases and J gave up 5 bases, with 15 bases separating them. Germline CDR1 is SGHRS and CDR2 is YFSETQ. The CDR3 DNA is TGCGCCAGCAGCTCATCGCCGGTAGGGAACGAGCAGTACTTC. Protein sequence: CASSSSPVGNEQYF.

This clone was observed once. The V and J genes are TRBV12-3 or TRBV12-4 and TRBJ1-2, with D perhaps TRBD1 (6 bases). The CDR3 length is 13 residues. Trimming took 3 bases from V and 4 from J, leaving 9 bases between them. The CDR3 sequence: CASSFDRIYGYTF. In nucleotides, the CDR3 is TGTGCCAGCAGTTTCGACAGGATCTATGGCTACACCTTC.

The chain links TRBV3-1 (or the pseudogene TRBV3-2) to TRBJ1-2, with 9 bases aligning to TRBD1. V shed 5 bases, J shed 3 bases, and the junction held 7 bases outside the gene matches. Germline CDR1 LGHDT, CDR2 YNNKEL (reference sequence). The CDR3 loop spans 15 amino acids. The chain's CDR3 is CASSFRDRVYYGYTF. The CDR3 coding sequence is TGTGCCAGCAGCTTCCGGGACAGGGTATACTATGGCTACACCTTC.

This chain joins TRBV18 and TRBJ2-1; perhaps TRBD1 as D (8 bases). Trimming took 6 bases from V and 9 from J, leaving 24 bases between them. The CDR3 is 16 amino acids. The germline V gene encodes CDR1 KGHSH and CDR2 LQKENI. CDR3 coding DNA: TGTGCCAGCTCGGACCTAGCAGGACAGGGAGGGGGTGAGCAGTTCTTC. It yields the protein CASSDLAGQGGGEQFF.

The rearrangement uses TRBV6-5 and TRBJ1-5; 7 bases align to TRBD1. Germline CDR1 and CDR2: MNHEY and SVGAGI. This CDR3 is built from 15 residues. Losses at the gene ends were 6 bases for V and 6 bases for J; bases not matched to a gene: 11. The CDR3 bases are TGTGCCAGCAGACCCCAGGGGGGGTACGGTCAGCCCCAGCATTTT. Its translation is CASRPQGGYGQPQHF.

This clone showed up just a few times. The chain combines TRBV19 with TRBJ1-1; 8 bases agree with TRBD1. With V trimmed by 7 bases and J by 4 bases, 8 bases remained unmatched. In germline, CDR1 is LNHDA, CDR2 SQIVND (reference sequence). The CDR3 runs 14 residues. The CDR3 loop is CASTHLTGGTEAFF. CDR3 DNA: TGTGCCAGTACCCACCTTACAGGGGGCACTGAAGCTTTCTTT. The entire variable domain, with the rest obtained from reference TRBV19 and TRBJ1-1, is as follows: DGGITQSPKYLFRKEGQNVTLSCEQNLNHDAMYWYRQDPGQGLRLIYYSQIVNDFQKGDIAEGYSVSREKKESFPLTVTSAQKNPTAFYLCASTHLTGGTEAFFGQGTRLTVV.

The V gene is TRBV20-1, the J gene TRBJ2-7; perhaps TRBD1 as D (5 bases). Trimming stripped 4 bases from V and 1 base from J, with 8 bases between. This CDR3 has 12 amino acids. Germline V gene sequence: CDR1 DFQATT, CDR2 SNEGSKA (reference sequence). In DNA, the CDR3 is TGCAGTGCTAATGACAGATCCTACGAGCAGTACTTC. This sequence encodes CSANDRSYEQYF.

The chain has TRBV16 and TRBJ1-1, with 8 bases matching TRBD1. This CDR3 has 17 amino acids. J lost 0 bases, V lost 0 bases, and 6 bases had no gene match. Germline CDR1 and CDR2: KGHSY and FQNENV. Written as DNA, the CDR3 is TGTGCCAGCAGCCAATCGAGTTCAGGGGGCATGAACACTGAAGCTTTCTTT. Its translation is CASSQSSSGGMNTEAFF.

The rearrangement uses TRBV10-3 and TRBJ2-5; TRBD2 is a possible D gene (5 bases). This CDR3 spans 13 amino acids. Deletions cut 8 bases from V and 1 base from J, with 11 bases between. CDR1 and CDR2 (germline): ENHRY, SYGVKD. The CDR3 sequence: CAIAAGLQETQYF. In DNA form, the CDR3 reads TGTGCCATCGCGGCGGGTCTCCAAGAGACCCAGTACTTC.

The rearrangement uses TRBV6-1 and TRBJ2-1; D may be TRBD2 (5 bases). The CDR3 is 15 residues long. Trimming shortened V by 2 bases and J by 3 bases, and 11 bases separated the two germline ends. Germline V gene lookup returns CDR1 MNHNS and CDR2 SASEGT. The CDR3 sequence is CASSETREFYNEQFF. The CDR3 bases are TGTGCCAGCAGTGAAACCCGGGAATTCTACAATGAGCAGTTCTTC.